This TCR beta chain is from a study of Graves' ophthalmopathy and Graves' hyperthyroidism. Findings and limits, study-wide: Researchers report that a 13-signature model separated ophthalmopathy from stable hyperthyroidism, posting under 90% sensitivity and 81.08% specificity.

This clonotype was seen many times. Its cognate antigen is unknown. RNA transcripts were the template, and TCR beta CDR3 regions were amplified from them. RT-PCR in the first round used HTBI primers; a second-round multiplex PCR followed. Using its own MiXCR run on the multiplex PCR reads, TCRdb lists one record per CDR3 protein. The sample carries about 370,000 distinct CDR3 sequences, approximately 18% recorded once. This CDR3 is built from 18 residues. With V trimmed by 6 bases and J by 1 base, 12 bases remained unmatched. Per germline, CDR1 MDHEN and CDR2 SYDVKM. Diagnosis used clinical symptoms, serum thyroxine, TRAb, thyroid ultrasound and orbital computed tomography.

The chain uses TRBV28 and TRBJ2-6; 7 positions agree with TRBD1. The TCR originated in an adult woman with stable Graves' hyperthyroidism. Sequencing was done on a sample of peripheral blood. For the CDR3, the DNA is TGTGCCAGCAGGGGCCGGGAAGGGGGCAGGTCTGGGGCCAACGTCCTGACTTTC. As protein: CASRGREGGRSGANVLTF.